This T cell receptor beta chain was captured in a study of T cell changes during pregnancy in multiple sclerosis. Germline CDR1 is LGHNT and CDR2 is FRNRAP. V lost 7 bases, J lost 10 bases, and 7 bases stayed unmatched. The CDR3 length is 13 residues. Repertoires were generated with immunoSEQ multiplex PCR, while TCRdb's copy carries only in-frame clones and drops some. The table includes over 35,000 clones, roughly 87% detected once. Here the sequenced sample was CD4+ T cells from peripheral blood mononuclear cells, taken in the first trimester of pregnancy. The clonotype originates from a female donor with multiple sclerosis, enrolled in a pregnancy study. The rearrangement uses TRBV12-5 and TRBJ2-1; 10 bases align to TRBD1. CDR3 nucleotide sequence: TGTGCTAGTGCTCGACAGGGGGCGAACGAGCAGTTCTTC. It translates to CASARQGANEQFF. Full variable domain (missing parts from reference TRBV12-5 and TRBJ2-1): DARVTQTPRHKVTEMGQEVTMRCQPILGHNTVFWYRQTMMQGLELLAYFRNRAPLDDSGMPKDRFSAEMPDATLATLKIQPSEPRDSAVYFCASARQGANEQFFGPGTRLTVL.